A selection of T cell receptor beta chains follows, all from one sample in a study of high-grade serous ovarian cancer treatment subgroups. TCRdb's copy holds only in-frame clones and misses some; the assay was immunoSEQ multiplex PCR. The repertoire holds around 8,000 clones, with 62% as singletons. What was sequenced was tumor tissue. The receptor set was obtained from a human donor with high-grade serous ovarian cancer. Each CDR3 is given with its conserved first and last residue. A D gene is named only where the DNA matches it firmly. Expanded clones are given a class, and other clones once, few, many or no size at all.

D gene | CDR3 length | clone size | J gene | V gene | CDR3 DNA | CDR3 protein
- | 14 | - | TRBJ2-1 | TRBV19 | TGTGCCAGTAGTTCGGGGATATCCTACAATGAGCAGTTCTTC | CASSSGISYNEQFF
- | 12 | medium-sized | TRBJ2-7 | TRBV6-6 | TGTGCCAGCGGTCCCGGTATGGGCGAGCAGTACTTC | CASGPGMGEQYF
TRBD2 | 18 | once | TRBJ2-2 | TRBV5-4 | TGTGCCAGCAGCCAAGGGCCCGGGACTAGCGGTTTCCCCGGGGAGCTGTTTTTT | CASSQGPGTSGFPGELFF
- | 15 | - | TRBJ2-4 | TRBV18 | TGTGCCAGCTCACCCGGACCGGGCGTCAAAAACATTCAGTACTTC | CASSPGPGVKNIQYF
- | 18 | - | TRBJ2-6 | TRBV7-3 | TGTGCCAGCAGCTTAGTCAGGGCATCCCTCTCTGGGGCCAACGTCCTGACTTTC | CASSLVRASLSGANVLTF
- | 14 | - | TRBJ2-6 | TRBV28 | TGTGCCAGCAGTTTAGGGTGGGGGGCCAACGTCCTGACTTTC | CASSLGWGANVLTF
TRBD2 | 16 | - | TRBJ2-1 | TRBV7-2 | TGTGCCAGCAGCGATATTGCGGGAGGGTTGTACAATGAGCAGTTCTTC | CASSDIAGGLYNEQFF
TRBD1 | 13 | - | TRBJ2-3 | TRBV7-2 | TGTGCCAGCACGACAGGGTTGACATATACGCAGTATTTT | CASTTGLTYTQYF
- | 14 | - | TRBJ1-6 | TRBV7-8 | TGTGCCAGCAGCCGTAGGGGGGATAATTCACCCCTCCACTTT | CASSRRGDNSPLHF
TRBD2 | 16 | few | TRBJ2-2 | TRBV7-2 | TGTGCCAGCAGCCCAACTAGCGGGAGTGTCACCGGGGAGCTGTTTTTT | CASSPTSGSVTGELFF
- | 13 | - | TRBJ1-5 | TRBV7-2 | TGTGCCAGTACCCAGGGCGCAGGTCAGCCCCAGCATTTT | CASTQGAGQPQHF
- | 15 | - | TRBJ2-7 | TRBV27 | TGTGCCAGCAGCTTAGGGTCGCAGGGGAGCTACGAGCAGTACTTC | CASSLGSQGSYEQYF
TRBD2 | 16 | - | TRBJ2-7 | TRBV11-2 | TGTGCCAGCAGTCCCTTAGCGGGCGGGGGGCCCTACGAGCAGTACTTC | CASSPLAGGGPYEQYF
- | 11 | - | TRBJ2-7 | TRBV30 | TGTGCCTGGAGTGATAACTACGAGCAGTACTTC | CAWSDNYEQYF
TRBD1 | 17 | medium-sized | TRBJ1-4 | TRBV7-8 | TGTGCCAGCAGCTTAGGCAGACAGGGGGCAACTAATGAAAAACTGTTTTTT | CASSLGRQGATNEKLFF
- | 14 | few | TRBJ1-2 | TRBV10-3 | TGTGCCAGCAGTTACGCAGCAGGGCGAATCGGCTACACCTTC | CASSYAAGRIGYTF
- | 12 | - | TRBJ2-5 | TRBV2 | TGTGCCAGCACGTTAGCCGAAGAGACCCAGTACTTC | CASTLAEETQYF
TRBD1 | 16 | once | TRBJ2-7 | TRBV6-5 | TGTGCCAGCAGTTACTCGATAAAAGGGGGCCCCCACGAGCAGTACTTC | CASSYSIKGGPHEQYF
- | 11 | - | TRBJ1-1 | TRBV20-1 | TGCAGTGCTAGTCCGTTCACTGAAGCTTTCTTT | CSASPFTEAFF
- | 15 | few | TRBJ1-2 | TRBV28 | TGTGCCAGCAGCCCTCAGGGTTTCGGTCGATATGGCTACACCTTC | CASSPQGFGRYGYTF
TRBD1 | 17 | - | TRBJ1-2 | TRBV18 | TGTGCCAGCTCACCACAAGGGGCAGGGGGCACCAACTATGGCTACACCTTC | CASSPQGAGGTNYGYTF
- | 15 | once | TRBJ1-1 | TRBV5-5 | TGTGCCAGCAGCTTGGGACAGAACGGGAACACTGAAGCTTTCTTT | CASSLGQNGNTEAFF